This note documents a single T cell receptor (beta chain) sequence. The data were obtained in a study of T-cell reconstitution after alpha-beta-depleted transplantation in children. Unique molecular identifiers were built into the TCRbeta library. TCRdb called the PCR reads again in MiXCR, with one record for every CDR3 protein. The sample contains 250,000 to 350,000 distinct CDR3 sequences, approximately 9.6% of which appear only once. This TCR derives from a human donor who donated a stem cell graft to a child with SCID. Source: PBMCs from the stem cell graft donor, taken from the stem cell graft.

In DNA form, the CDR3 reads TGTGCCAGCAGCCGGGACAGGCGGGGTACCGGGGAGCTGTTTTTT. This encodes CASSRDRRGTGELFF. The chain employs TRBV7-2 and TRBJ2-2, with 8 positions matching TRBD1. Unmatched junction bases numbered 7, after V lost 5 bases and J lost 5 bases. Per germline, CDR1 SGHTA and CDR2 FQGNSA. This CDR3 is 15 amino acids long.